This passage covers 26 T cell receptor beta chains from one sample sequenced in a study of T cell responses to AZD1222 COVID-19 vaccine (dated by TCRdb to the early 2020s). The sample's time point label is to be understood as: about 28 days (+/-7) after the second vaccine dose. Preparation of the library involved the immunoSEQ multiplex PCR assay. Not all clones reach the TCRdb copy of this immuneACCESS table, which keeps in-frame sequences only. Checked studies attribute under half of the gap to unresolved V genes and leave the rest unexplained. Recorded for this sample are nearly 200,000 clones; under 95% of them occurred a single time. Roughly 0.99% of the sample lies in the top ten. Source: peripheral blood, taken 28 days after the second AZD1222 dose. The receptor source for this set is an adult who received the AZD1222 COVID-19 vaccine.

The CDR3 sequence: CASSLAGRGAGDTQYF. As DNA, the CDR3 is TGTGCCAGCAGCTTAGCAGGCAGGGGTGCGGGAGATACGCAGTATTTT. V is TRBV7-2 and J is TRBJ2-3, with a tentative D call TRBD1 (6 bases). The V and J ends lost 0 bases and 5 bases respectively, with 15 bases between them. The CDR3 has 16 amino acids. Germline V gives CDR1 SGHTA, CDR2 FQGNSA.

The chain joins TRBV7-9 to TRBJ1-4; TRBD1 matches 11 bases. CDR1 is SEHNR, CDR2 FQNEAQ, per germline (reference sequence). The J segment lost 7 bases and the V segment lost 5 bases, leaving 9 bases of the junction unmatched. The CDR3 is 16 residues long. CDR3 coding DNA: TGTGCCAGCAGCCCTGGACAGGGGGCGATTGGTGAAAAACTGTTTTTT. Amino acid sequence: CASSPGQGAIGEKLFF.

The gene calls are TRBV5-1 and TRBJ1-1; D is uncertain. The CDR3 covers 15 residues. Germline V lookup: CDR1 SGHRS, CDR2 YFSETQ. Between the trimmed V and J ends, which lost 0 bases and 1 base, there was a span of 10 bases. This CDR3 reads CASSLGEQKNTEAFF. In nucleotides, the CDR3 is TGCGCCAGCAGCTTGGGGGAACAGAAGAACACTGAAGCTTTCTTT. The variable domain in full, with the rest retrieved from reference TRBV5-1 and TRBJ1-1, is KAGVTQTPRYLIKTRGQQVTLSCSPISGHRSVSWYQQTPGQGLQFLFEYFSETQRNKGNFPGRFSGRQFSNSRSEMNVSTLELGDSALYLCASSLGEQKNTEAFFGQGTRLTVV.

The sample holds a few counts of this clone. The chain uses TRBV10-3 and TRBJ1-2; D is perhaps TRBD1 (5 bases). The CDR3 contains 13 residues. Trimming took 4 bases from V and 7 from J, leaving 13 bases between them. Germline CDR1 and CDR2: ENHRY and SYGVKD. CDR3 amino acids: CAISGDGLSGYTF. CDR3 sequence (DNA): TGTGCCATCAGTGGGGACGGGCTGAGTGGCTACACCTTC.

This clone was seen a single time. CDR3 sequence (DNA): TGCGCCAGCAGTCCAACAGGGGGCTCGTTCGCTTTCTTT. Its translation: CASSPTGGSFAFF. This chain links TRBV5-1 with TRBJ1-1, with 9 positions matching TRBD1. CDR3 length equals 13 residues. V shed 5 bases and J 11 bases; nucleotides not matched to a gene: 10. CDR1 is SGHRS, CDR2 YFSETQ, per germline. Complete variable domain (other parts from reference TRBV5-1 and TRBJ1-1): KAGVTQTPRYLIKTRGQQVTLSCSPISGHRSVSWYQQTPGQGLQFLFEYFSETQRNKGNFPGRFSGRQFSNSRSEMNVSTLELGDSALYLCASSPTGGSFAFFGQGTRLTVV.

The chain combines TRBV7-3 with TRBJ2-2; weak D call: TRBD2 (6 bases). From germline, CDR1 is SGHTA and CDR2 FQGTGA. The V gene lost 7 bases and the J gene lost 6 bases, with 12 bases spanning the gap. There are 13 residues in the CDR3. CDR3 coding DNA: TGTGCCAGCACCTGGGAGGTCTCCGGGGAGCTGTTTTTT. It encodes CASTWEVSGELFF.

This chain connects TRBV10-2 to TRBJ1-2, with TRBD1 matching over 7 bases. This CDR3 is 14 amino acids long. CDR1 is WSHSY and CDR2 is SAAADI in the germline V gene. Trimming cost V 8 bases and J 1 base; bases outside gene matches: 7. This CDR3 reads CASSRQGDNYGYTF. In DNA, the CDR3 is TGCGCCAGCTCCCGACAGGGTGATAACTATGGCTACACCTTC.

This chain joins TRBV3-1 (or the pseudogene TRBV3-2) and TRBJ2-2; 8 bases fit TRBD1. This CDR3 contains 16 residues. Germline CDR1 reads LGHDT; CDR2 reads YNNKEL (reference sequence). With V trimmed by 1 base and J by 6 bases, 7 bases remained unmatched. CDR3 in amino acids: CASSQGTGWAAGELFF. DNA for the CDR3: TGTGCCAGCAGCCAAGGGACAGGGTGGGCCGCCGGGGAGCTGTTTTTT.

CDR3 DNA: TGTGCCAGCAGGGGACAGGGGGCGAGGAATCAGCCCCAGCATTTT. Translated, it gives CASRGQGARNQPQHF. The rearrangement uses TRBV28 and TRBJ1-5; the match to TRBD1 covers 12 bases. The ends lost 6 bases at V and 4 bases at J; junction bases unmatched: 4. Germline V gives CDR1 MDHEN, CDR2 SYDVKM. The CDR3 is made up of 15 amino acids.

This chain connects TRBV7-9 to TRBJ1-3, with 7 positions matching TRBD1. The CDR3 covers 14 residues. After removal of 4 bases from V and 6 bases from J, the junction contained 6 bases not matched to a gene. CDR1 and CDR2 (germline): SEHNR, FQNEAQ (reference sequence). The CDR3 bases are TGTGCCAGCAGCTCCGGACAGGTGGCAAACACCATATATTTT. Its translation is CASSSGQVANTIYF.

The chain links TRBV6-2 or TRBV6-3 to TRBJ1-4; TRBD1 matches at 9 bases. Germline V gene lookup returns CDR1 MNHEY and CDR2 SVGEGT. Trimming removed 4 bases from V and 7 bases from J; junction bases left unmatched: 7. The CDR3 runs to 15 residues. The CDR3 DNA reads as TGTGCCAGCAGTTTCTTGACAGGGGGACGTGAAAAACTGTTTTTT. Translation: CASSFLTGGREKLFF.

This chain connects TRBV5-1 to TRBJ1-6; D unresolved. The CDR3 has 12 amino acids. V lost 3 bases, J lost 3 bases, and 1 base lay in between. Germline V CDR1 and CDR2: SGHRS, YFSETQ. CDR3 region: CASSYYNSPLHF. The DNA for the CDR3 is TGCGCCAGCAGCTACTATAATTCACCCCTCCACTTT.

DNA for the CDR3: TGTGCCAGCAGCCTAAGGACAGCCGGCAGCACAGATACGCAGTATTTT. Residues: CASSLRTAGSTDTQYF. The chain couples TRBV3-1 (or the pseudogene TRBV3-2) to TRBJ2-3; a possible D gene is TRBD1 (6 bases). The CDR3 extends over 16 amino acids. Germline CDR1 reads LGHDT; CDR2 reads YNNKEL (reference sequence). V lost 4 bases and J lost 0, with 14 bases in between.

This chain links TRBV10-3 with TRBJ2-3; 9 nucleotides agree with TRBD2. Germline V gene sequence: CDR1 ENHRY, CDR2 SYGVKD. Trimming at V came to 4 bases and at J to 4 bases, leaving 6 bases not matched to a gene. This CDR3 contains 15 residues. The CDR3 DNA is TGTGCCATCAGTGCGGCTAGCGGGGTCGCAGATACGCAGTATTTT. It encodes CAISAASGVADTQYF.

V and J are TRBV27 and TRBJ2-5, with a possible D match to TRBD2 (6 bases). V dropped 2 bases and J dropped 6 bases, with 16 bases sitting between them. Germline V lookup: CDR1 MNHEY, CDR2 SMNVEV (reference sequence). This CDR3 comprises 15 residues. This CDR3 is CASSLRAGGEKTQYF. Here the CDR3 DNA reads TGTGCCAGCAGTTTAAGGGCGGGCGGGGAGAAGACCCAGTACTTC.

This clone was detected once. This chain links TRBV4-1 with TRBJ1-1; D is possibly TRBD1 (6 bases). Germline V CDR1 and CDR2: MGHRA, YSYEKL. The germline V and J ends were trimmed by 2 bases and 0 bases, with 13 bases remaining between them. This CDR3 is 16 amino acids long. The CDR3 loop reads CASSQPDSLMNTEAFF. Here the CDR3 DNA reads TGCGCCAGCAGCCAACCGGACAGCCTCATGAACACTGAAGCTTTCTTT.

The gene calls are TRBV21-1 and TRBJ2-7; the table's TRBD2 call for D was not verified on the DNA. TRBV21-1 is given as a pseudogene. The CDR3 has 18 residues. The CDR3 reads CASSKARAQGREDDEQYF. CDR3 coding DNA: TGTGCCAGCAGCAAAGCGAGGGCCCAGGGTAGGGAGGATGACGAGCAGTACTTC.

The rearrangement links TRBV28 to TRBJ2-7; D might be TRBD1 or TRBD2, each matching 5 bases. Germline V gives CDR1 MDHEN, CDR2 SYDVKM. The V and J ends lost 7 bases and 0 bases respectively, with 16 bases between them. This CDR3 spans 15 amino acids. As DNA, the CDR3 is TGTGCCAGCAACTGGGGACGGGCAAGCTCCTACGAGCAGTACTTC. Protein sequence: CASNWGRASSYEQYF.

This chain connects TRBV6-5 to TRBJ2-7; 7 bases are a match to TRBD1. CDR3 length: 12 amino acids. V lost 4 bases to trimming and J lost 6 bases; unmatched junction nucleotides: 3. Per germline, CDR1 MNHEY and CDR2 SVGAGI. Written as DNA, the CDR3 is TGTGCCAGCAGTTTCGGACAGGTCGAGCAGTACTTC. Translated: CASSFGQVEQYF.

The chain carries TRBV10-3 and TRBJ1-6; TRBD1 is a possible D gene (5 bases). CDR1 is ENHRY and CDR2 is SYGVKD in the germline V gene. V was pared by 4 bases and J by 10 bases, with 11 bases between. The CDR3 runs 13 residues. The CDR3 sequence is CAISGGGGSPLHF. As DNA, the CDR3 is TGTGCCATCAGTGGGGGGGGAGGGTCACCCCTCCACTTT.

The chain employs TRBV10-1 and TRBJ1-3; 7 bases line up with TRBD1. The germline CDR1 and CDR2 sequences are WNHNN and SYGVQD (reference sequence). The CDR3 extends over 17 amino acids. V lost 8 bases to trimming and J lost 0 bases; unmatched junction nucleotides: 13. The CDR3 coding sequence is TGCGCCAGCCAGATACGGACAGGCTCGAGCTCTGGAAACACCATATATTTT. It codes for CASQIRTGSSSGNTIYF.

CDR3 sequence reads: CATSESPGLGSGELFF. CDR3 sequence (DNA): TGTGCCACCAGTGAGTCACCGGGCCTCGGGTCCGGGGAGCTGTTTTTT. The V call is TRBV24-1, the J call TRBJ2-2; D gene unclear. The CDR3 spans 16 residues. Germline V gene data show CDR1 as KGHDR and CDR2 as SFDVKD. The V gene lost 4 bases and the J gene lost 6 bases, with 17 bases spanning the gap.

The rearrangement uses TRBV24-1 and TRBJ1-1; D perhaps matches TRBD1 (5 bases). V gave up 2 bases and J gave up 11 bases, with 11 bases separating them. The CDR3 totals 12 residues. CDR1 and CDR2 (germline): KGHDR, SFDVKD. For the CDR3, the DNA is TGTGCCACCAGTGATTCGAGGGGAGGTGCTTTCTTT. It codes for CATSDSRGGAFF.

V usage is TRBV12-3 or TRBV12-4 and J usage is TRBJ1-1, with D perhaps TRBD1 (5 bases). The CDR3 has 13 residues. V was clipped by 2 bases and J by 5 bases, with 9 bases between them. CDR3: CASSLIGGTEAFF. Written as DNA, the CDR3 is TGTGCCAGCAGTTTAATCGGGGGAACTGAAGCTTTCTTT.

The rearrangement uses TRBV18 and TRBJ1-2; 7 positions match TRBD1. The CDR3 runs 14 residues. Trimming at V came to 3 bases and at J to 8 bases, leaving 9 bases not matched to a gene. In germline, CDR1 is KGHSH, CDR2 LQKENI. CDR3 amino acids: CASSPDRAVGGYTF. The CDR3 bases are TGTGCCAGCTCACCTGACAGGGCCGTTGGAGGCTACACCTTC.

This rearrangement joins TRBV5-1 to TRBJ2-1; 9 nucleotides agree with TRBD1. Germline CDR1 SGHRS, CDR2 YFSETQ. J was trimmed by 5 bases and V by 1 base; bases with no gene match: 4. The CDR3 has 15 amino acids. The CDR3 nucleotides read TGCGCCAGCAGCTTGTCTGGGACAGGGCACAATGAGCAGTTCTTC. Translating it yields CASSLSGTGHNEQFF.